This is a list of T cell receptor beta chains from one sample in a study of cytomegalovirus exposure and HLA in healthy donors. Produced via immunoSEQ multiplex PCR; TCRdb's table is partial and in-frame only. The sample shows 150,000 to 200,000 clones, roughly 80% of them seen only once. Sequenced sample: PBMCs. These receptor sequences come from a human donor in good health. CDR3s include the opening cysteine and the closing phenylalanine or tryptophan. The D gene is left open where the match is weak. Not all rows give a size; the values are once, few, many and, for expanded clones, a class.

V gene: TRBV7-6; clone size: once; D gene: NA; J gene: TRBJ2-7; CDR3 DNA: TGTGCCAGCAGCTTAGGGGGGGACAGCTCCTACGAGCAGTACTTC; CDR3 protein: CASSLGGDSSYEQYF
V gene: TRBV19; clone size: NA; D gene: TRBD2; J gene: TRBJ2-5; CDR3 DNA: TGTGCCAGTAGTTCCCCCTCACTAGCGGGGGGGTTGAAGACCCAGTACTTC; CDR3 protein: CASSSPSLAGGLKTQYF
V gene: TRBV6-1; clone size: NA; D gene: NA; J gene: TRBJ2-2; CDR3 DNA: TGTGCCAGCAGTGAACAGGGGAACACCGGGGAGCTGTTTTTT; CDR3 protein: CASSEQGNTGELFF
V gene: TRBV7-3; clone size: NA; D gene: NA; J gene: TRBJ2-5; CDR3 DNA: TGTGCCAGCAGCCCGGTGGTCGCTGGGGGCCCGGAGACCCAGTACTTC; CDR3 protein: CASSPVVAGGPETQYF
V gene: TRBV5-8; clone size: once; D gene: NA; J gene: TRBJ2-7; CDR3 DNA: TGTGCCAGCAGCTTGGCCGGAGGGGGCATATACGAGCAGTACTTC; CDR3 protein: CASSLAGGGIYEQYF
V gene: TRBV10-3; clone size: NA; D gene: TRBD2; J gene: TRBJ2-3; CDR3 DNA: TGTGCCATCAGTAAAAGCGGGGGGGCATCAGATACGCAGTATTTT; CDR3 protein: CAISKSGGASDTQYF
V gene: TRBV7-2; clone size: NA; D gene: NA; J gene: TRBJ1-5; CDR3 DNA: TGTGCCAGCAGCTTCGTAAGCGATCAGCCCCAGCATTTT; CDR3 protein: CASSFVSDQPQHF
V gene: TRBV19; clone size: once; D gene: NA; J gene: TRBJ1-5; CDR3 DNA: TGTGCCAGTTCAGGGGCTATGGAAGACAATCAGCCCCAGCATTTT; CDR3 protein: CASSGAMEDNQPQHF
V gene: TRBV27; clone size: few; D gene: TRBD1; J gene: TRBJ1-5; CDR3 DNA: TGTGCCAGCAGTTTATCGAACAGGGGTCAGCCCCAGCATTTT; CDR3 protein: CASSLSNRGQPQHF
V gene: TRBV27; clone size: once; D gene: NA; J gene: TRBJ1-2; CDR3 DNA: TGTGCCAGCAGTTTATCGATAAATCTCAGAGGCTATGGCTACACCTTC; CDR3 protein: CASSLSINLRGYGYTF
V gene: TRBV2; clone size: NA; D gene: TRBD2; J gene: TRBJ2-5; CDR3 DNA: TGTGCCAGCAGTATGGGGGGGGAGACCCAGTACTTC; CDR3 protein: CASSMGGETQYF
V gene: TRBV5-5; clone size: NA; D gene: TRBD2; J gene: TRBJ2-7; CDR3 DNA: TGTGCCAGCAGCTTGGAGCGGGGGGGCCGCGGTTACGAGCAGTACTTC; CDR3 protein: CASSLERGGRGYEQYF
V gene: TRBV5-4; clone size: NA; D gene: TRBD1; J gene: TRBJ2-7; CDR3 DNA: TGTGCCAGCAGCTTCGGCCGGGACAGGGATAGTGTGCAGTACTTC; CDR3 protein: CASSFGRDRDSVQYF
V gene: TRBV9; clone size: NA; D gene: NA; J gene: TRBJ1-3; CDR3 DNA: TGTGCCAGCAGCGTTCTGGGAAACACCATATATTTT; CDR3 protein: CASSVLGNTIYF
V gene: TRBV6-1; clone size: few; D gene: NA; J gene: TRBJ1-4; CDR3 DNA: TGTGCCAGCAGTGAAGTTGGGTTGGTTAGCGTTGAAAAACTGTTTTTT; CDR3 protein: CASSEVGLVSVEKLFF
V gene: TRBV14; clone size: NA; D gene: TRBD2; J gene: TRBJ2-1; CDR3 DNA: TGTGCCAGCAGCCAAGATTGGGCTAGCGGGGGAAATGAGCAGTTCTTC; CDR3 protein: CASSQDWASGGNEQFF
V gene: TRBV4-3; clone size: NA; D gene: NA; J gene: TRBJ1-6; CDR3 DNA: TGCGCCAGCAGCCCCAGTCGAGGTTCACCCCTCCACTTT; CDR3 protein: CASSPSRGSPLHF
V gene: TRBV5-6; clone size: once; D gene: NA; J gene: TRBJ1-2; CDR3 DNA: TGTGCCAGCAGCTCCTTCAAATCAGGGTTACATGGCTACACCTTC; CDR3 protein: CASSSFKSGLHGYTF
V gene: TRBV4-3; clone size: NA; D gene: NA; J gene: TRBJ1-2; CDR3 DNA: TGCGCCAGCAGCCAAGTAGCGGTGCTCTCCGGCTACACCTTC; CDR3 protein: CASSQVAVLSGYTF
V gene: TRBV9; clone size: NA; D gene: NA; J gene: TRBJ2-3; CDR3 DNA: TGTGCCAGCAGCGGCAAGCGGGTGATCCTTCCAGATACGCAGTATTTT; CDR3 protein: CASSGKRVILPDTQYF
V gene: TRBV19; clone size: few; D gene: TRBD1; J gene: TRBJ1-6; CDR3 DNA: TGTGCCAGTAGCATCGGACAGGGAAATTCACCCCTCCACTTT; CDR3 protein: CASSIGQGNSPLHF
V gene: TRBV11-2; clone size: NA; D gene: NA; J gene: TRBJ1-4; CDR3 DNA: TGTGCCAGCAGCCATCCCAGGGGTACTAATGAAAAACTGTTTTTT; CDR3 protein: CASSHPRGTNEKLFF
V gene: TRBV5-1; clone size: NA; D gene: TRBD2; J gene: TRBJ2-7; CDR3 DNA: TGCGCCAGCAGCATACCCGTCGGGGCGGGGGCCTACGAGCAGTACTTC; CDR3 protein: CASSIPVGAGAYEQYF
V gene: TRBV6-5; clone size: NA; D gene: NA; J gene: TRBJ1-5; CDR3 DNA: TGTGCCAGCAGTTACTCGTTAGATCAGCCCCAGCATTTT; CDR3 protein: CASSYSLDQPQHF
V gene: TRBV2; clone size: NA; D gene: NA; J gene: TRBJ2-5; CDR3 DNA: TGTGCCAGCGGGGGCCGAGAGACCCAGTACTTC; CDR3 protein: CASGGRETQYF
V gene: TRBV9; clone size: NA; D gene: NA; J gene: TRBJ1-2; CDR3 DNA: TGTGCCAGCAGCGTAGGTCCAGGGGTAGGAGGCTACACCTTC; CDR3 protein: CASSVGPGVGGYTF
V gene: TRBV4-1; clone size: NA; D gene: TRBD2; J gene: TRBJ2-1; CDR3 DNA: TGCGCCAGCAGCCAAGTATCTAGCGGGGGGCCAGGTGAGCAGTTCTTC; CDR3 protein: CASSQVSSGGPGEQFF
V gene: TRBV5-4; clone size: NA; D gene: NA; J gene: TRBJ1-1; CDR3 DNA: TGTGCCAGCAGCTTGGGGCGGATGAGGAACACTGAAGCTTTCTTT; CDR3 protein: CASSLGRMRNTEAFF
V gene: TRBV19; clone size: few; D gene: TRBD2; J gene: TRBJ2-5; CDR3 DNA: TGTGCCAGTAGTAGCTTGGGACTAGCGGACTGGAAAGGGGAGACCCAGTACTTC; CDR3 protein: CASSSLGLADWKGETQYF
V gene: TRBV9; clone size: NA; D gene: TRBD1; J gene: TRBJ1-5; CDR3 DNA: TGTGCCAGCAGCGCGACAGGGGGAAGCAATCAGCCCCAGCATTTT; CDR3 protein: CASSATGGSNQPQHF
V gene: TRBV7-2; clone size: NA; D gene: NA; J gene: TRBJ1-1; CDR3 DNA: TGTGCCAGCAGCTTAAGCGACCTGGAGAACACTGAAGCTTTCTTT; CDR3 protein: CASSLSDLENTEAFF
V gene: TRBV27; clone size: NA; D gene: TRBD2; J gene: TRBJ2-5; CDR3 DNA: TGTGCCAGCAGTCCCGGGACTAGCGGGGGGGCAGGAGAGACCCAGTACTTC; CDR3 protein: CASSPGTSGGAGETQYF
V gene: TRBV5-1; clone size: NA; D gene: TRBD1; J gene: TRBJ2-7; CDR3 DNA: TGCGCCAGCAGCTTGCCGGGACAGGGAGACTACGAGCAGTACTTC; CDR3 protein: CASSLPGQGDYEQYF
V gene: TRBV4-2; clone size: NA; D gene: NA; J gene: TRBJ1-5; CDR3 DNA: TGTGCCAGCAGCCAAGACCCCACAGTGAGCAATCAGCCCCAGCATTTT; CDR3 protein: CASSQDPTVSNQPQHF
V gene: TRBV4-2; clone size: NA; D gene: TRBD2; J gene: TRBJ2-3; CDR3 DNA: TGTGCCAGCAGCCCGCGACTAGCGGGGTTGACAGATACGCAGTATTTT; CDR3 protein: CASSPRLAGLTDTQYF
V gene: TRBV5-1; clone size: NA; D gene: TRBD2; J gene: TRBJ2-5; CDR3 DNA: TGCGCCAGCAGCCAGGGACTAGCGGAAGAGACCCAGTACTTC; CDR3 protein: CASSQGLAEETQYF
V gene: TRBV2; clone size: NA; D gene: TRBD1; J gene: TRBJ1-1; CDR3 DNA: TGTGCCAGCAGTTTTGGACAGGGAAGGACTGAAGCTTTCTTT; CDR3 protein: CASSFGQGRTEAFF
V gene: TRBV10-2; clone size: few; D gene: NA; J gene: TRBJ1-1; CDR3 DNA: TGCGCCAGCAGCCGCGAGGGCTTCACTGAAGCTTTCTTT; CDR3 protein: CASSREGFTEAFF
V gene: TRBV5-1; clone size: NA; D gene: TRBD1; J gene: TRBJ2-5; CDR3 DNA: TGCGCCAGCAGCACCGGGACAGGGGCTCCAATTCAGACCCAGTACTTC; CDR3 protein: CASSTGTGAPIQTQYF
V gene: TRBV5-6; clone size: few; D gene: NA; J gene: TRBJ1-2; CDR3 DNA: TGTGCCAGCAGCCCGGCCCTTATACAGGCTTACTATGGCTACACCTTC; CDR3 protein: CASSPALIQAYYGYTF
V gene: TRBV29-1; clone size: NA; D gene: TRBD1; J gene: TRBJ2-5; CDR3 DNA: TGCAGCGTTGAAGAGTTCGAGGGGGCGCTCGGAGAGACCCAGTACTTC; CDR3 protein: CSVEEFEGALGETQYF
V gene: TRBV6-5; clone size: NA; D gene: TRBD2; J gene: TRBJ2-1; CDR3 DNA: TGTGCCAGCAGTTCCCACTCCAAGCGGGGGAACAATGAGCAGTTCTTC; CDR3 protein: CASSSHSKRGNNEQFF
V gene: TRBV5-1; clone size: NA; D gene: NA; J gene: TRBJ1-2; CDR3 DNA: TGCGCCAGCAGCTTTCAGGGAGGCGGCTACACCTTC; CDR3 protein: CASSFQGGGYTF
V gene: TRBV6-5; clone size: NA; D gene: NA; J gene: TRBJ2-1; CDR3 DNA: TGTGCCAGCAGGGCCCTAGACTTTCTATCGGCTGAGCAGTTCTTC; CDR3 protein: CASRALDFLSAEQFF
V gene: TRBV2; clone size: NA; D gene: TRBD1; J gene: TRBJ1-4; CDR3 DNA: TGTGCCAGCAGTGAGGACAGGGGGCGCTGGGAGCGGGAAAAACTGTTTTTT; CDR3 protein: CASSEDRGRWEREKLFF
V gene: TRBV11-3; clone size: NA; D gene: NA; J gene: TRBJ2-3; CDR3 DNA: TGTGCCAGCAGCCCACGGGACTTAGAACCGCAGTATTTT; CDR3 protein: CASSPRDLEPQYF
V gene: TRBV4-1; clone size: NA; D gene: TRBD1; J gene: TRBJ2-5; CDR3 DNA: TGCGCCAGCAGCCAAGATCCGGACAGGGGAGAGACCCAGTACTTC; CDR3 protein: CASSQDPDRGETQYF
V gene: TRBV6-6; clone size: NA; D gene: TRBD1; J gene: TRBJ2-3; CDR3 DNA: TGTGCCAGCAGTTACTCGGGACAGGGGGCAGATACGCAGTATTTT; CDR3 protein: CASSYSGQGADTQYF
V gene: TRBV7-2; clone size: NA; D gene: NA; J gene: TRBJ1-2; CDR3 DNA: TGTGCCAGCAGCTTAACAGGGCTCGAGGCTAACTATGGCTACACCTTC; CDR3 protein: CASSLTGLEANYGYTF
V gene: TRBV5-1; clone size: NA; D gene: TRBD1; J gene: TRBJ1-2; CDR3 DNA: TGCGCCAGCAGCCCAGGACAGGGGCTTAGCTATGGCTACACCTTC; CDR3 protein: CASSPGQGLSYGYTF
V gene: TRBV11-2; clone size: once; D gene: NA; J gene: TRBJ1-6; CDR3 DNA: TGTGCCAGCAGACGGCAGGGGAATAATTCACCCCTCCACTTT; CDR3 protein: CASRRQGNNSPLHF
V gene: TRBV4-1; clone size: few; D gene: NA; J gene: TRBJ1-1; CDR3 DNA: TGCGCCAGCAGCCCAAACAGGGCTGTCACTGAAGCTTTCTTT; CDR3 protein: CASSPNRAVTEAFF